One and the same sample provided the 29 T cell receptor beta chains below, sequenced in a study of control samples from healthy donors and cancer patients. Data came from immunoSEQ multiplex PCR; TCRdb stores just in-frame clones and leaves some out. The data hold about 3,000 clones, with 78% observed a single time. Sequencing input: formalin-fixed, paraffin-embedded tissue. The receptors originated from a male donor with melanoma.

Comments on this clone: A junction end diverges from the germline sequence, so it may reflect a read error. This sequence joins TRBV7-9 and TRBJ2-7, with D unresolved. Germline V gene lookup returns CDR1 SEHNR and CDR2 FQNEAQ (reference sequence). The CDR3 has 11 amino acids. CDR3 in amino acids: CASSLSSEQYF. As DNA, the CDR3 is TGTGCCAGCAGCTTATCCTCCGAGCAGTACTTC. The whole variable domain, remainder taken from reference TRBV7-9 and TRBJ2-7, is DTGVSQNPRHKITKRGQNVTFRCDPISEHNRLYWYRQTLGQGPEFLTYFQNEAQLEKSRLLSDRFSAERPKGSFSTLEIQRTEQGDSAMYLCASSLSSEQYFGPGTRLTVT.

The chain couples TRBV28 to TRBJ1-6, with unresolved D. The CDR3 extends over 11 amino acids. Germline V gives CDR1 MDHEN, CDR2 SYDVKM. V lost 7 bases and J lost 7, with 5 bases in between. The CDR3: CASNTNSPLHF. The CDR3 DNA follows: TGTGCCAGCAACACCAATTCACCCCTCCACTTT.

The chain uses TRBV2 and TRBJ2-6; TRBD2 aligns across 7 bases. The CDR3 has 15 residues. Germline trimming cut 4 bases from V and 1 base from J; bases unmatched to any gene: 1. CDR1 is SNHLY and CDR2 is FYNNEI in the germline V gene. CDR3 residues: CASSGGLSGANVLTF. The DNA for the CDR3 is TGTGCCAGCAGTGGGGGACTATCTGGGGCCAACGTCCTGACTTTC.

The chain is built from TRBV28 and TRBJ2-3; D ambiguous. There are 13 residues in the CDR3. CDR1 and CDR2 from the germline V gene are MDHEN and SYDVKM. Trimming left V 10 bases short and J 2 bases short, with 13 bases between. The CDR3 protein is CATDAPLTDTQYF. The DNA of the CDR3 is TGTGCCACGGACGCCCCGCTCACAGATACGCAGTATTTT.

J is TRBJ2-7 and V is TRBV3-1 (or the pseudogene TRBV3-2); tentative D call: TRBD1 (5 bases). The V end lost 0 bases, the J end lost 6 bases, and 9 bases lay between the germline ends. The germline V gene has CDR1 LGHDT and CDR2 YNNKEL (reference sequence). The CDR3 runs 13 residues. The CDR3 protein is CASSQEQGAEQYF. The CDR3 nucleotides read TGTGCCAGCAGCCAAGAACAAGGGGCCGAGCAGTACTTC.

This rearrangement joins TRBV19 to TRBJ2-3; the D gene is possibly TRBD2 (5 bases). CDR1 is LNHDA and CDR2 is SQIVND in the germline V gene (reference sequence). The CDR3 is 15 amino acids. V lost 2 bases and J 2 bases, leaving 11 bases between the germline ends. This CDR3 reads CASSISGIHTDTQYF. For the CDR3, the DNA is TGTGCCAGTAGTATATCCGGGATACACACAGATACGCAGTATTTT.

CDR3 nucleotides: TGCAGCGTCACTTTGGTGGGGGAGACCCAGTACTTC. Translating gives CSVTLVGETQYF. The chain recombines TRBV29-1 with TRBJ2-5, with unresolved D. CDR1 and CDR2 (germline): SQVTM, ANQGSEA. The CDR3 is made up of 12 amino acids. V lost 6 bases and J lost 5, with 13 bases in between. Complete variable domain (other parts from reference TRBV29-1 and TRBJ2-5): SAVISQKPSRDICQRGTSLTIQCQVDSQVTMMFWYRQQPGQSLTLIATANQGSEATYESGFVIDKFPISRPNLTFSTLTVSNMSPEDSSIYLCSVTLVGETQYFGPGTRLLVL.

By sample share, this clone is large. For the CDR3, the DNA is TGTGCCAGCCGTAGAGGTGTTTACAATGAGCAGTTCTTC. Protein product: CASRRGVYNEQFF. The J gene is TRBJ2-1, the V gene TRBV12-3 or TRBV12-4; D gene unclear. Trimming pared 8 bases from V and 4 bases from J, leaving 12 bases between. The CDR3 covers 13 residues.

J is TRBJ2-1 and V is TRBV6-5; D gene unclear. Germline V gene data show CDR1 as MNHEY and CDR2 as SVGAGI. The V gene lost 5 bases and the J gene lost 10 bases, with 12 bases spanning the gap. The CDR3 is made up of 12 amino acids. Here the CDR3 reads CASSNLWREQFF. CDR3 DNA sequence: TGTGCCAGCAGTAACCTTTGGCGGGAGCAGTTCTTC.

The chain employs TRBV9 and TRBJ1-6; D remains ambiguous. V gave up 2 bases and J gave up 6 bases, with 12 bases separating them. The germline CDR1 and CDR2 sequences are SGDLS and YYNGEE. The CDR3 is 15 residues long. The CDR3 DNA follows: TGTGCCAGCAGCGTTTCAGACGGGGTTAATTCACCCCTCCACTTT. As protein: CASSVSDGVNSPLHF.

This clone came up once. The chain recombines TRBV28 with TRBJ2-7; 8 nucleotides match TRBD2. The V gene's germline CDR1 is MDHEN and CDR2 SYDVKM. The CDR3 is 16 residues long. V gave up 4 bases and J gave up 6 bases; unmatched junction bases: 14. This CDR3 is CASSYGTRGFLGEQYF. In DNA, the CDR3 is TGTGCCAGCAGTTACGGGACTAGGGGCTTTTTGGGCGAGCAGTACTTC.

The CDR3 bases are TGTGCCAAAAGACGGGGGGCCAACGTCCTGACTTTC. It translates to CAKRRGANVLTF. The rearrangement joins TRBV9 to TRBJ2-6; no definite D call. V lost 9 bases to trimming and J lost 4 bases, with 8 bases between them. Germline assignment: CDR1 SGDLS and CDR2 YYNGEE. This CDR3 contains 12 residues.

The CDR3 nucleotides read TGTGCCAGCACCCCCGGAGGGGGTCACTATGGCTACACCTTC. Its protein product is CASTPGGGHYGYTF. The chain joins TRBV6-5 to TRBJ1-2; D perhaps matches TRBD1 (6 bases). This CDR3 is built from 14 residues. CDR1 is MNHEY, CDR2 SVGAGI, per germline. Trimming stripped 7 bases from V and 3 bases from J, with 15 bases between.

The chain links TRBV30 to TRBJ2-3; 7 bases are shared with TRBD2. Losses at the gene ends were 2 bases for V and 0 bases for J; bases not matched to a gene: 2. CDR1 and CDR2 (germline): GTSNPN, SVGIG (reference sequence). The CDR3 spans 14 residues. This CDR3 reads CAWSISGSTDTQYF. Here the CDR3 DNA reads TGTGCCTGGAGTATTAGCGGGAGCACAGATACGCAGTATTTT.

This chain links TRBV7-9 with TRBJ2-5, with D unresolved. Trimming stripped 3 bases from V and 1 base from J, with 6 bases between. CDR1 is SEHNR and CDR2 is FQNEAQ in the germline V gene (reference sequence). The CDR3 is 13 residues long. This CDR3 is CASSFLGQETQYF. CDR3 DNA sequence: TGTGCCAGCAGCTTTTTAGGCCAAGAGACCCAGTACTTC.

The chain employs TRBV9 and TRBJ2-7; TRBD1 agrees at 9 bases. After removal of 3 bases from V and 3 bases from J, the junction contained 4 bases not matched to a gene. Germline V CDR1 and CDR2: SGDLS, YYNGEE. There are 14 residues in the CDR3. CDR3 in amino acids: CASSAPGQGYEQYF. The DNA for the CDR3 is TGTGCCAGCAGCGCACCGGGACAGGGCTACGAGCAGTACTTC.

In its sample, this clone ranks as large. The CDR3 protein is CATSRDRVFSGNTIYF. The CDR3 DNA reads as TGTGCCACCAGCAGAGATCGGGTCTTCTCTGGAAACACCATATATTTT. The chain has TRBV15 and TRBJ1-3; no reliable D call. CDR3 length: 16 residues. The ends were cut back, 0 bases at V and 0 bases at J, with 9 bases in the middle. CDR1 and CDR2 (germline): LNHNV, YYDKDF (reference sequence).

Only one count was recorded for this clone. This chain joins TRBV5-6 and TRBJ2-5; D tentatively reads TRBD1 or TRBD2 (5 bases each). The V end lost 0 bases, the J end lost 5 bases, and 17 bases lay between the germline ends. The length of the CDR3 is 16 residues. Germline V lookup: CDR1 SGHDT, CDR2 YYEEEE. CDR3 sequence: CASSLAGALLGETQYF. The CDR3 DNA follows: TGTGCCAGCAGCTTGGCCGGGGCCCTTCTAGGGGAGACCCAGTACTTC. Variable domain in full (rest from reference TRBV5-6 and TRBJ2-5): DAGVTQSPTHLIKTRGQQVTLRCSPKSGHDTVSWYQQALGQGPQFIFQYYEEEERQRGNFPDRFSGHQFPNYSSELNVNALLLGDSALYLCASSLAGALLGETQYFGPGTRLLVL.

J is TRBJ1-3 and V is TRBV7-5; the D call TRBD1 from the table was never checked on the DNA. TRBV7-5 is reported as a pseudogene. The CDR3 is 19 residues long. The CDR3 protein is CARNKADRVKAYSGNTIYF. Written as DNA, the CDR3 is TGTGCCAGAAACAAAGCGGACAGGGTTAAAGCCTACTCTGGAAACACCATATATTTT.

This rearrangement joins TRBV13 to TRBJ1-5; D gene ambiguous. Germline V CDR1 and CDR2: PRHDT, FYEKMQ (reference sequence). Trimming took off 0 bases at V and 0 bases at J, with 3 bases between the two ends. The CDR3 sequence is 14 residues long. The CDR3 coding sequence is TGTGCCAGCAGCTTAGGCAATAGCAATCAGCCCCAGCATTTT. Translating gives CASSLGNSNQPQHF.

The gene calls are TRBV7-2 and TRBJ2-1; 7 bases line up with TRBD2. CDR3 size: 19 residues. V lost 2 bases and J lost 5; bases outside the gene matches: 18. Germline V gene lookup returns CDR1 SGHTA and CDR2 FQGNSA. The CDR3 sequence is CASSLPPPSTSRRDNEQFF. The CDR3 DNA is TGTGCCAGCAGCTTACCCCCTCCATCGACTAGCAGGAGGGACAATGAGCAGTTCTTC.

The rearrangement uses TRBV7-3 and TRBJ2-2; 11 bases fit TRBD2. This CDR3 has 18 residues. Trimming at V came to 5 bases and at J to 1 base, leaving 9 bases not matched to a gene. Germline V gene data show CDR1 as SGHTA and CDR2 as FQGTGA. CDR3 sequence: CASSPLPLAGGNTGELFF. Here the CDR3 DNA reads TGTGCCAGCAGCCCCCTCCCCCTAGCGGGAGGGAACACCGGGGAGCTGTTTTTT. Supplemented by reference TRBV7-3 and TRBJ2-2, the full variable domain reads GAGVSQTPSNKVTEKGKYVELRCDPISGHTALYWYRQSLGQGPEFLIYFQGTGAADDSGLPNDRFFAVRPEGSVSTLKIQRTERGDSAVYLCASSPLPLAGGNTGELFFGEGSRLTVL.

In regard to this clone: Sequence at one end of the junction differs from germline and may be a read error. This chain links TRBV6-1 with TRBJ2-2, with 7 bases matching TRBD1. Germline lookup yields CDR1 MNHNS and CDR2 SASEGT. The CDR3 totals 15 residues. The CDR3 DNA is TGTGCCAACAGTGAAGGGGACAGGAACACCGGGGAGCTGTTTTTT. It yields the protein CANSEGDRNTGELFF.

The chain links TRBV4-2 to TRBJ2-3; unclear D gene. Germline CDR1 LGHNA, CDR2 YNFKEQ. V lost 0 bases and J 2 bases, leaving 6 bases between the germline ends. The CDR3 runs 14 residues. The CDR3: CASSQEELTDTQYF. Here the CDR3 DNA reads TGTGCCAGCAGCCAAGAGGAGCTCACAGATACGCAGTATTTT.

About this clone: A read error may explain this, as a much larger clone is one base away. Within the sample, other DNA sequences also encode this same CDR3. DNA of the CDR3: TGTGCCAGCAGCTTGGCATTCCAGGGCGTCTACGAGCAATACTTC. Amino acid sequence: CASSLAFQGVYEQYF. This chain links TRBV5-6 with TRBJ2-7; D perhaps matches TRBD1 (5 bases). The CDR3 totals 15 residues. Germline CDR1 reads SGHDT; CDR2 reads YYEEEE.

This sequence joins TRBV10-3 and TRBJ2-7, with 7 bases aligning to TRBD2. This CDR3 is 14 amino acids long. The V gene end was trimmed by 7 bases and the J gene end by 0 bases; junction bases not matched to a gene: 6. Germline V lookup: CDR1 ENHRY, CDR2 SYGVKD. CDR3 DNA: TGTGCCATCAAACGGCTAGCGGACTCCTACGAGCAGTACTTC. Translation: CAIKRLADSYEQYF.

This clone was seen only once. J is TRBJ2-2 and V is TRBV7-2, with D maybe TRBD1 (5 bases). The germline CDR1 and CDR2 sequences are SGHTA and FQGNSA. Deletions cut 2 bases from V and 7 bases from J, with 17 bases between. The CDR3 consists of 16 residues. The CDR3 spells CASSLKGLSIVGELFF. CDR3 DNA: TGTGCCAGCAGCTTAAAGGGGCTAAGTATCGTCGGGGAGCTGTTTTTT.

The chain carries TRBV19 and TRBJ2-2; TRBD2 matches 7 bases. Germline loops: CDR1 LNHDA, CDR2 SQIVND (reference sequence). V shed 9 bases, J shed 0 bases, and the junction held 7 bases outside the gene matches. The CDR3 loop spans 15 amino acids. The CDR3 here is CASTRLAANTGELFF. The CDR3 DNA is TGTGCCAGCACTCGACTAGCAGCGAACACCGGGGAGCTGTTTTTT.

CDR3 in amino acids: CASSYSSSGSYEQYF. DNA of the CDR3: TGTGCCAGCAGTTACTCCTCCAGCGGTTCCTACGAGCAGTACTTC. This chain joins TRBV6-5 and TRBJ2-7; a possible D gene is TRBD2 (5 bases). The CDR3 covers 15 residues. With 0 bases removed from V and 1 base from J, the gap between germline ends came to 10 bases. The germline V gene has CDR1 MNHEY and CDR2 SVGAGI.